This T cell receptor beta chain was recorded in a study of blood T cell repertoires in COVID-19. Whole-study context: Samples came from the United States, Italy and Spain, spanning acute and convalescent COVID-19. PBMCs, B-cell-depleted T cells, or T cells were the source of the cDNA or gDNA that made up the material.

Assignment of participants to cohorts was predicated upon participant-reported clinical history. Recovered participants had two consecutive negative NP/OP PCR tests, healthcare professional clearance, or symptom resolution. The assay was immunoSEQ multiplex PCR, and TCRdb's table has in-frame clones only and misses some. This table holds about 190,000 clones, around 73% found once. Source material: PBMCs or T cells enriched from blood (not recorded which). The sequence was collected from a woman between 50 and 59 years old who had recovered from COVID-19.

DNA of the CDR3: TGTGCCATGGGCCCCCTGCACACCGGGGAGCTGTTTTTT. It is translated as CAMGPLHTGELFF. V usage is TRBV25-1 and J usage is TRBJ2-2; D gene ambiguous. Germline assignment: CDR1 MGHDK and CDR2 SYGVNS. The CDR3 is 13 amino acids. Trimming took off 10 bases at V and 3 bases at J, with 12 bases between the two ends.